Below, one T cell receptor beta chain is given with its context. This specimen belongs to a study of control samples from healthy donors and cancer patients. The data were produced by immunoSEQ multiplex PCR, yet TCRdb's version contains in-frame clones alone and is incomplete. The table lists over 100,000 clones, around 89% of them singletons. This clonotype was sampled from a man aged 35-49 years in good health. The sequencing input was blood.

In DNA, the CDR3 is TGTGCCAGCAGCTTAACTCTGGGCTATGAGCAGTTCTTC. Protein sequence: CASSLTLGYEQFF. The J gene is TRBJ2-1, the V gene TRBV7-3; D gene unclear. Germline assignment: CDR1 SGHTA and CDR2 FQGTGA. Trimming removed 0 bases at V and 8 bases at J, with 8 bases between. The CDR3 covers 13 residues.